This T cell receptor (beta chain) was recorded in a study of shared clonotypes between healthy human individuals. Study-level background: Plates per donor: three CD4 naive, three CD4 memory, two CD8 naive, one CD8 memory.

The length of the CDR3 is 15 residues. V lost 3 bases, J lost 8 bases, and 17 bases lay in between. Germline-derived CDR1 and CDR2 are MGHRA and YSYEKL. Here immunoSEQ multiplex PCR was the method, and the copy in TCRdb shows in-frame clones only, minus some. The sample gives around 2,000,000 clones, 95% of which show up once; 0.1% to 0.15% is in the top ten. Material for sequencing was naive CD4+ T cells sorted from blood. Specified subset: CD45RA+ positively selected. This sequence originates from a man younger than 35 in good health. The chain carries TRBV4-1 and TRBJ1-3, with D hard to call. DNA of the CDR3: TGCGCCAGCAGCCAGGGCGACGGGCGGGGAGACACCATATATTTT. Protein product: CASSQGDGRGDTIYF.